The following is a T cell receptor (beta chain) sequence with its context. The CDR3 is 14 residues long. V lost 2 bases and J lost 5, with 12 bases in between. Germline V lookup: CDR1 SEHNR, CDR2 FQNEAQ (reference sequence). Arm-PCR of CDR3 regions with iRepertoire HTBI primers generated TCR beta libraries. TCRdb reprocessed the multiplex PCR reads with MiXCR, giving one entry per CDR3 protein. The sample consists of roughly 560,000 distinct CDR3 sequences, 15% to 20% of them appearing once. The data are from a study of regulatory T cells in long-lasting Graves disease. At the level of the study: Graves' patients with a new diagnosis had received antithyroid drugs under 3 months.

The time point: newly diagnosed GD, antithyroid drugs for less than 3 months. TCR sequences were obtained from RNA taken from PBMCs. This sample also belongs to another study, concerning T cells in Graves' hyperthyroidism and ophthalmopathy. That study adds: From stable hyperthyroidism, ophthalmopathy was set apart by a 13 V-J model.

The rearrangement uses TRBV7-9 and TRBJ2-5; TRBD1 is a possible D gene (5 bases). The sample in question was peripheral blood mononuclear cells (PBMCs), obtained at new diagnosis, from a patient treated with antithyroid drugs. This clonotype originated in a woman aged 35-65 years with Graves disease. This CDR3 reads CASSLKGARETQYF. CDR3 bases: TGTGCCAGCAGCTTAAAAGGGGCGCGGGAGACCCAGTACTTC.